The 20 T cell receptor beta chains given below trace back to one sample, sequenced in a study of blood T cells in healthy people across ages. It was with a sample-barcoded 5' primer and a J-beta primer mix that a second PCR of about 7 to 12 cycles was run. TCRdb re-called the 5' RACE reads with MiXCR, one entry per CDR3 protein. The data hold about 970,000 distinct CDR3 sequences, with roughly 47% observed a single time. Sequenced: blood. The source is a woman aged 55-70 years in good health.

The chain combines TRBV6-2 or TRBV6-3 with TRBJ2-3; 7 bases map to TRBD1. Germline-derived CDR1 and CDR2 are MNHEY and SVGEGT. Trimming removed 6 bases from V and 2 bases from J; junction bases left unmatched: 14. The CDR3 length is 17 residues. The chain's CDR3 is CASSDYRGQLFTDTQYF. As DNA, the CDR3 is TGTGCCAGCAGCGATTACCGGGGACAGCTTTTCACAGATACGCAGTATTTT.

This clonotype was detected a few times. CDR3 region: CASRPLAGEQYF. Written as DNA, the CDR3 is TGTGCCAGCAGACCACTAGCGGGTGAACAGTACTTC. The chain couples TRBV7-9 to TRBJ2-7, with TRBD2 matching over 9 bases. The ends lost 6 bases at V and 10 bases at J; junction bases unmatched: 7. Germline V gives CDR1 SEHNR, CDR2 FQNEAQ (reference sequence). There are 12 residues in the CDR3.

This chain links TRBV12-3 or TRBV12-4 with TRBJ2-5; 14 nucleotides align to TRBD2. The J call is uncertain, as TRBJ2-7 better fits the DNA end. The CDR3 sequence is 17 residues long. CDR3 nucleotides: TGTGCCAGCAGTTTAGAGGGACTAGCGGGAGAGGGAAACGAGCAGTACTTC. This sequence encodes CASSLEGLAGEGNEQYF.

This clonotype turned up a few times. The CDR3, as DNA: TGTGCCAGCAGCCAAGAAAACAGGGGCCGAGCTGAAGCTTTCTTT. It specifies CASSQENRGRAEAFF. This sequence joins TRBV4-2 and TRBJ1-1, with TRBD1 identical over 7 bases. The length of the CDR3 is 15 residues. With V trimmed by 0 bases and J by 6 bases, 7 bases remained unmatched. CDR1 and CDR2 from the germline V gene are LGHNA and YNFKEQ.

The CDR3 DNA is TGCGCCAGCCGGCTAGCGGATCAACTCGATACGCAGTATTTT. This gives the protein CASRLADQLDTQYF. V usage is TRBV5-1 and J usage is TRBJ2-3, with 7 positions matching TRBD2. The CDR3 extends over 14 amino acids. From germline, CDR1 is SGHRS and CDR2 YFSETQ. V lost 7 bases and J lost 6; bases outside the gene matches: 11.

The J gene is TRBJ2-3, the V gene TRBV5-1; D is possibly TRBD2 (6 bases). The CDR3 sequence is 16 residues long. Germline V gene sequence: CDR1 SGHRS, CDR2 YFSETQ. V shed 4 bases and J shed 2 bases, with 17 bases lying between them. CDR3 in DNA: TGCGCCAGCAGCCCCCGAAGGGACTGGTTCACAGATACGCAGTATTTT. Translation gives CASSPRRDWFTDTQYF.

The chain joins TRBV20-1 to TRBJ2-3; TRBD1 aligns across 11 bases. This CDR3 contains 16 residues. V shed 7 bases, J shed 2 bases, and the junction held 11 bases outside the gene matches. Germline loops: CDR1 DFQATT, CDR2 SNEGSKA (reference sequence). DNA for the CDR3: TGCAGTGGTGCGGACAGGGGGCCTTCTTTCACAGATACGCAGTATTTT. It specifies CSGADRGPSFTDTQYF.

This clonotype was seen a few times. The V gene is TRBV20-1, the J gene TRBJ2-3; TRBD1 might be the D (6 bases). Trimming shortened V by 5 bases and J by 6 bases, and 9 bases separated the two germline ends. The CDR3 totals 11 residues. The germline V gene has CDR1 DFQATT and CDR2 SNEGSKA (reference sequence). DNA of the CDR3: TGCAGTGCTTCGAGGGGGGATACGCAGTATTTT. Amino acids: CSASRGDTQYF.

V is TRBV20-1 and J is TRBJ2-6; TRBD2 matches 14 bases. The CDR3 is 17 residues long. The germline gives CDR1 DFQATT, CDR2 SNEGSKA (reference sequence). V gave up 6 bases and J gave up 0 bases; unmatched junction bases: 4. The CDR3 region is CSAQGTSGSSGANVLTF. CDR3 bases: TGCAGTGCCCAGGGGACTAGCGGGAGCTCTGGGGCCAACGTCCTGACTTTC.

V gene TRBV7-2 combines with J gene TRBJ2-5; D possibly corresponds to TRBD1 (5 bases). This CDR3 spans 15 amino acids. CDR1 SGHTA and CDR2 FQGNSA come from the germline V gene. V lost 0 bases to trimming and J lost 1 base, with 9 bases between them. CDR3 sequence: CASSLAGQSQETQYF. DNA of the CDR3: TGTGCCAGCAGCTTAGCGGGGCAGAGCCAAGAGACCCAGTACTTC. The full variable domain, its missing parts supplied by reference TRBV7-2 and TRBJ2-5, is GAGVSQSPSNKVTEKGKDVELRCDPISGHTALYWYRQSLGQGLEFLIYFQGNSAPDKSGLPSDRFSAERTGGSVSTLTIQRTQQEDSAVYLCASSLAGQSQETQYFGPGTRLLVL.

The chain employs TRBV12-3 or TRBV12-4 and TRBJ2-7, with 8 bases identical to TRBD2. This CDR3 has 14 residues. Losses at the gene ends were 3 bases for V and 2 bases for J; bases not matched to a gene: 3. The CDR3 sequence: CASSFSREAYEQYF. DNA of the CDR3: TGTGCCAGCAGTTTTTCGCGGGAGGCCTACGAGCAGTACTTC.

The chain couples TRBV12-3 or TRBV12-4 to TRBJ1-1; weak D call: TRBD1 (6 bases). The CDR3 has 13 residues. V was trimmed by 9 bases and J by 5 bases, leaving 16 bases between them. For the CDR3, the DNA is TGTGCCAGTTCTGGGGGCCGAACGACTGAAGCTTTCTTT. Protein product: CASSGGRTTEAFF.

The chain links TRBV27 to TRBJ2-7; 13 nucleotides align to TRBD2. This CDR3 is built from 17 residues. The junction had 10 bases not matched to a gene; V was cut back by 5 bases and J by 3 bases. Germline V gene lookup returns CDR1 MNHEY and CDR2 SMNVEV (reference sequence). CDR3 amino acids: CASSQMGTSGVSYEQYF. The CDR3 bases are TGTGCCAGCAGTCAAATGGGGACTAGCGGGGTTAGCTACGAGCAGTACTTC.

The V and J genes are TRBV20-1 and TRBJ2-5, with 8 positions matching TRBD2. The J call is doubtful: the DNA matches TRBJ2-7 better. CDR1 and CDR2 from the germline V gene are DFQATT and SNEGSKA (reference sequence). CDR3 length equals 17 residues. The CDR3 DNA reads as TGCAGTGCTAGCATCACCAAACCGGGACTAGGGATCTACGAGCAGTACTTC. Its translation: CSASITKPGLGIYEQYF.

The sample holds a few counts of this clonotype. The chain links TRBV24-1 to TRBJ2-7; unclear D gene. This CDR3 has 13 amino acids. Germline CDR1 and CDR2: KGHDR and SFDVKD. V gave up 0 bases and J gave up 7 bases, with 9 bases separating them. CDR3 in amino acids: CATSDLSGREQYF. In nucleotides, the CDR3 is TGTGCCACCAGTGATTTGAGTGGGCGGGAGCAGTACTTC.

The chain couples TRBV6-2 or TRBV6-3 to TRBJ1-1, with D hard to call. V lost 10 bases, J lost 1 base, and 22 bases lay in between. This CDR3 is built from 16 residues. Germline lookup yields CDR1 MNHEY and CDR2 SVGEGT. CDR3 sequence (DNA): TGTGCCACCACACCCTCGGGCGGGAATTGGAACACTGAAGCTTTCTTT. This codes for CATTPSGGNWNTEAFF.

This clonotype was seen more than once but under ten times. CDR3 in amino acids: CASGLEASGGDEQFF. The DNA for the CDR3 is TGTGCCAGCGGATTGGAGGCTAGCGGGGGCGATGAGCAGTTCTTC. V gene TRBV7-9 combines with J gene TRBJ2-1; the match to TRBD2 covers 10 bases. This CDR3 contains 15 residues. CDR1 is SEHNR and CDR2 is FQNEAQ in the germline V gene (reference sequence). Unmatched junction bases numbered 12, after V lost 8 bases and J lost 8 bases.

This clonotype was seen more than once but under ten times. The V gene is TRBV27, the J gene TRBJ2-5; 7 positions agree with TRBD2. CDR3 size: 14 residues. The trim removed 5 bases at V and 5 bases at J, leaving 8 bases unmatched. CDR1 MNHEY and CDR2 SMNVEV come from the germline V gene (reference sequence). CDR3 amino acids: CASSLGGLPETQYF. The DNA for the CDR3 is TGTGCCAGCAGTCTTGGGGGACTACCTGAGACCCAGTACTTC.

The chain combines TRBV5-6 with TRBJ1-2; TRBD1 might be the D (6 bases). Germline V gene lookup returns CDR1 SGHDT and CDR2 YYEEEE. CDR3 size: 16 residues. V dropped 2 bases and J dropped 6 bases, with 20 bases sitting between them. Here the CDR3 DNA reads TGTGCCAGCAGCTTCGGGACCGGACAGACAATCGATGGCTACACCTTC. Translated, it gives CASSFGTGQTIDGYTF.

The sample holds a few counts of this clonotype. The chain has TRBV20-1 and TRBJ2-5; TRBD2 is a possible D gene (6 bases). CDR3 length equals 12 residues. Trimming stripped 2 bases from V and 7 bases from J, with 11 bases between. Germline-derived CDR1 and CDR2 are DFQATT and SNEGSKA (reference sequence). This chain's CDR3 is CSARIRRGTQYF. The CDR3 bases are TGCAGTGCTAGAATCAGGCGGGGGACCCAGTACTTC.